This entry concerns a single TCR beta chain. Its recognized antigen is unknown. No base quality information exists; no much larger clone differs at one position. The method behind the library was PCR. Sequencing took place on an Illumina HiSeq 2500. TCR libraries were prepared with molecular barcoding, using unique molecular identifiers to normalize TCRbeta repertoire quantification. The raw public reads went through TCRdb reprocessing: fastp at Q25, MiXCR clone calling, in-frame beta chains kept. Rows are combined by CDR3 protein, so each entry shows the most common genes and DNA. The sample has approximately 350,000 distinct CDR3 sequences on record, about a tenth of them singletons. The ten largest clones take up under 3% of the sample. This sample stems from a study of T-cell reconstitution after alpha-beta-depleted transplantation in children listed by TCRdb under 2016. Regarding the study in general: T-cell immune reconstitution after TCRalphabeta/CD19-depleted allogeneic hematopoietic cell transplantation in children was quantitatively tracked in the study by means of TCR repertoire profiling.

CDR1 and CDR2 are drawn from the germline V gene: SGHRS, YFSETQ. V lost 1 base and J lost 2 bases, and the count of bases not matched to a germline gene is 5. Its CDR3 holds 15 amino acids, cysteine through phenylalanine. Of all the DNA, just the CDR3 is kept, 45 bases in frame from base 1. The rearrangement combines TRBV5-1 with TRBJ1-1; TRBD1 aligns with 7 central bases. The TCR was taken from a human donor who donated a stem cell graft to a child with acute lymphoblastic leukemia. The input for sequencing was PBMCs from the stem cell graft donor, taken from the stem cell graft. The nucleotide sequence reads TGCGCCAGCAGCTTGTCGGGACAGAGAAACACTGAAGCTTTCTTT. Translated, this gives CASSLSGQRNTEAFF.